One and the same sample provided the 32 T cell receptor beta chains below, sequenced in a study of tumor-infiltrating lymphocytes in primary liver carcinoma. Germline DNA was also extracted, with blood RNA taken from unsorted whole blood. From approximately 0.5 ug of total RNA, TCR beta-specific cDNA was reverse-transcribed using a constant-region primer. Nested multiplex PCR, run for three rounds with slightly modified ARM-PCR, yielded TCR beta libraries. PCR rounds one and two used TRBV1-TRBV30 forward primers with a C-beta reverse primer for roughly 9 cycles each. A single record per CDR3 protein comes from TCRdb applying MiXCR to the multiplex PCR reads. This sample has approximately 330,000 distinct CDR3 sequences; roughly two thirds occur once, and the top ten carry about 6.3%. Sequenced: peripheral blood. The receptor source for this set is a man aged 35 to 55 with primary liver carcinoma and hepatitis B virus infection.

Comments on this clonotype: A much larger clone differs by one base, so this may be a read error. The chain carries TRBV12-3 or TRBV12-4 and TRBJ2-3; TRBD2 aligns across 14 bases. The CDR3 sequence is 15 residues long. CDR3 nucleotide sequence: TGTGCCAGCAGTGGGACTAGCGGGAGTGTAGATAAGCAGTATTTT. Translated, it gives CASSGTSGSVDKQYF.

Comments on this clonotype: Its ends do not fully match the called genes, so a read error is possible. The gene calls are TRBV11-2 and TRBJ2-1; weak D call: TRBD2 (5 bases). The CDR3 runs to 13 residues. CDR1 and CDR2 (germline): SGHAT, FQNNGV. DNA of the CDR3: TGTGCCAGGAGCCATGAACTAGGGAATGAGCAGTCCTTC. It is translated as CARSHELGNEQSF.

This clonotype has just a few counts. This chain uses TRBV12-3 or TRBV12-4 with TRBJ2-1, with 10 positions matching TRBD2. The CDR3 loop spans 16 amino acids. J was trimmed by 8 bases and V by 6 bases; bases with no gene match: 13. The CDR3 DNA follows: TGTGCCAGCAGAAACCCCTGGGCTAGCGGGAGAGATGAGCAGTTCTTC. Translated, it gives CASRNPWASGRDEQFF.

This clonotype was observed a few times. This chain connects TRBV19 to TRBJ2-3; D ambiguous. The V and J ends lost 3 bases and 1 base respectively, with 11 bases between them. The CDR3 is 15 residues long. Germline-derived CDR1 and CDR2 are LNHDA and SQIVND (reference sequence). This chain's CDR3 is CASSIKDGRTDTQYF. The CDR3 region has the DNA TGTGCCAGTAGTATTAAGGACGGACGCACAGATACGCAGTATTTT.

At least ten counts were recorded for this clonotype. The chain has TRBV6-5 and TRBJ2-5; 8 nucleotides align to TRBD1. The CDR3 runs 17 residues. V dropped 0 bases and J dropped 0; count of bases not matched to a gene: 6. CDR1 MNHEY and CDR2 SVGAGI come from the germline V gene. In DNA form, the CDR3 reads TGTGCCAGCAGTTACTCCCGGACAGGGCCCTACCAAGAGACCCAGTACTTC. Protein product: CASSYSRTGPYQETQYF.

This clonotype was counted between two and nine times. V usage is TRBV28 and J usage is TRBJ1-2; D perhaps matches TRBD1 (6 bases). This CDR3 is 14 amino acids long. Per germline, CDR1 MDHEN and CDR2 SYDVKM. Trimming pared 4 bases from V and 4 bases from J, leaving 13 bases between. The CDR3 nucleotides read TGTGCCAGCAGTTCCCCCCAGGGGACCTATGGCTACACCTTC. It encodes CASSSPQGTYGYTF.

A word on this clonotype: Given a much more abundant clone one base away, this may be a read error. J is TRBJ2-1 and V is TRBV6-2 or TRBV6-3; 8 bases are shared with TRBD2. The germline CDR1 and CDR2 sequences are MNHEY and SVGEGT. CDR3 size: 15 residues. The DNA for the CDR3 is TGTGTCACCAGGTACGCCGGGAGGGGAGTCGGTGAGCAGTTCTTC. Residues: CVTRYAGRGVGEQFF.

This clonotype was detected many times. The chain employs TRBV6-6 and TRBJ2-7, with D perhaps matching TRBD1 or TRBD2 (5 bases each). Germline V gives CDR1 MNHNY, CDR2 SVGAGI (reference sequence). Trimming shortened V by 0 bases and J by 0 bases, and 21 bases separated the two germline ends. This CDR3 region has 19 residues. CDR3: CASSYSKPKPGRHSYEQYF. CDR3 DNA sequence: TGTGCCAGCAGTTACTCGAAGCCAAAACCGGGACGGCACTCCTACGAGCAGTACTTC.

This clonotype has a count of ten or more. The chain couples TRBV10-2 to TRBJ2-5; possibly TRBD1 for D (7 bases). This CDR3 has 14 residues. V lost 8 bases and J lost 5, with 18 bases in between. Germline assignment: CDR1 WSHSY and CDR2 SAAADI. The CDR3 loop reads CASFSGGGAETQYF. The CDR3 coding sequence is TGCGCCAGCTTTTCCGGAGGGGGCGCGGAGACCCAGTACTTC.

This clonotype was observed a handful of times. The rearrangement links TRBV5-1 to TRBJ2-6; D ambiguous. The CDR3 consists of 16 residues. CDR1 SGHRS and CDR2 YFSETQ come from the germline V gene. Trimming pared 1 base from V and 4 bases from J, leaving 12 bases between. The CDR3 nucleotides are TGCGCCAGCAGCTTGAAGGATTTAACAGGGGCCAACGTCCTGACTTTC. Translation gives CASSLKDLTGANVLTF.

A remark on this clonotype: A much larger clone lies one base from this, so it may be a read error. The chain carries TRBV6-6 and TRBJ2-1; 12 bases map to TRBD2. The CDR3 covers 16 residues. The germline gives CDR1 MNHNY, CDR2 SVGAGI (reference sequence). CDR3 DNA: TGTGCCAGCAGTTATCCCCTGACTAGCGGGAGCAATGAGCAGCTCTTC. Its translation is CASSYPLTSGSNEQLF.

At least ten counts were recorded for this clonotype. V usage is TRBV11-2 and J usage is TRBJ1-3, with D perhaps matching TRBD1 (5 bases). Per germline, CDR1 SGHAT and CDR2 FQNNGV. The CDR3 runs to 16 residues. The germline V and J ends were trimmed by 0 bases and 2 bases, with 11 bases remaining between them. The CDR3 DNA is TGTGCCAGCAGCTTAGATGAGGGACGGGCTGGAAACACCATATATTTT. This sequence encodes CASSLDEGRAGNTIYF.

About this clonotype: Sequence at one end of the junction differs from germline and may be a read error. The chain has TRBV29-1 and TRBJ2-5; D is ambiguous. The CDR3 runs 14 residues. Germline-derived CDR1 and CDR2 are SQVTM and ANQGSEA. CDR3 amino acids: CSVDLLRAQETQYF. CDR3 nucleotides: TGCAGTGTTGATCTGCTAAGAGCCCAAGAGACCCAGTACTTC.

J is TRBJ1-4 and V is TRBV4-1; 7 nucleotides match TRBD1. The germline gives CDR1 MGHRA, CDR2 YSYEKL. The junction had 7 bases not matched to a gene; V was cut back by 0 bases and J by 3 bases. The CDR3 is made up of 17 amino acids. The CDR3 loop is CASSQDVTGSSNEKLFF. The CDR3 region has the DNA TGCGCCAGCAGCCAAGATGTGACAGGGTCATCTAATGAAAAACTGTTTTTT.

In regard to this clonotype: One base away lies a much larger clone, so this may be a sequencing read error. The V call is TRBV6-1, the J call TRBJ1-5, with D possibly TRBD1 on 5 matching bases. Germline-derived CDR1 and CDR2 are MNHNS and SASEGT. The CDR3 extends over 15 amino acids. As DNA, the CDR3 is TGTGCCAGCAGTGAAAGCGTGCGGGGCAATCGGCCCCAGCATTTT. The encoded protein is CASSESVRGNRPQHF.

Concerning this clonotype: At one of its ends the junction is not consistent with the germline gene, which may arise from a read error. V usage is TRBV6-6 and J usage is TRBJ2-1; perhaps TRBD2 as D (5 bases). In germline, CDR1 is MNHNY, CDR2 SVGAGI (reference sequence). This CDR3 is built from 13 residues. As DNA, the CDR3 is TGTGCCAGCACCACCTCTAGCTTCAATGAGCAGTTATTC. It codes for CASTTSSFNEQLF.

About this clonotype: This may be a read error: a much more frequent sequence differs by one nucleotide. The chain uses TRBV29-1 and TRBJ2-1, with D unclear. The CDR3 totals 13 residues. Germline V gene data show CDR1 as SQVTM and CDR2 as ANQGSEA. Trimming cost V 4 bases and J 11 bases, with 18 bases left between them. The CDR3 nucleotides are TGCAGCGTTGGAATGGTTGTCACCCCACAGCAGTTCTTC. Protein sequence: CSVGMVVTPQQFF.

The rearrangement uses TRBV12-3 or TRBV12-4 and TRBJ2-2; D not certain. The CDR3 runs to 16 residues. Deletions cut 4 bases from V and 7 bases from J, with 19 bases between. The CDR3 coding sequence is TGTGCCAGCAGTTCCCGATGGGGATGGAACCACGGGGAGCTGTTTTTT. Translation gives CASSSRWGWNHGELFF.

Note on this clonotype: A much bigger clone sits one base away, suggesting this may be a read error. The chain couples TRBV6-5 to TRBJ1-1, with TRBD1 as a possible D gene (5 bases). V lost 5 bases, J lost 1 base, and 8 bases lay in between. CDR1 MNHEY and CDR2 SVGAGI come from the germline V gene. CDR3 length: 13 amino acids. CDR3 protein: CASSQTANTEAFF. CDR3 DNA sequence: TGTGCCAGCAGTCAGACAGCGAACACTGAAGCTTTCTTT.

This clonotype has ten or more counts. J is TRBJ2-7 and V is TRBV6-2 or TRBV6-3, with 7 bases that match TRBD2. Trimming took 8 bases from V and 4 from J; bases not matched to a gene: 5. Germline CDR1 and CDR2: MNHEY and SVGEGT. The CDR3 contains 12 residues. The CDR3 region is CASGRERYEQYF. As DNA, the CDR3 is TGTGCCAGCGGGCGGGAGAGATACGAGCAGTACTTC.

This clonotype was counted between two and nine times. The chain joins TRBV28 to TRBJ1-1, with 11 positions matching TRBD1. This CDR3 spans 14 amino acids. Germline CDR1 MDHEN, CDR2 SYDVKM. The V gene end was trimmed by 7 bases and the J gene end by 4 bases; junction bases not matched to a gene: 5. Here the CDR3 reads CASIGTGGVTEAFF. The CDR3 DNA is TGTGCCAGCATCGGGACAGGGGGGGTCACTGAAGCTTTCTTT.

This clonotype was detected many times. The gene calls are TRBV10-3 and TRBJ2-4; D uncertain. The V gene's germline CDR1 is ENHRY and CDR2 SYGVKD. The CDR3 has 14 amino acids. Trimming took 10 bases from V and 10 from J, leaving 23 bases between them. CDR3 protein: CATNPQGSHQIQYF. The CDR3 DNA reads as TGTGCCACCAACCCCCAAGGCTCCCATCAGATTCAGTACTTC.

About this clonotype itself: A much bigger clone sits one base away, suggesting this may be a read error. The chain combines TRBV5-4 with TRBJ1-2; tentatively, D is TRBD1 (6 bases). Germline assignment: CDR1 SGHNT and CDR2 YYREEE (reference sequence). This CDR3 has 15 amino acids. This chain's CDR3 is CASSTNPGQNYDYTF. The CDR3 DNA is TGTGCCAGCAGCACCAACCCGGGACAAAACTATGACTACACCTTC.

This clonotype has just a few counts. The CDR3 protein is CASSLYRGGEQYF. Written as DNA, the CDR3 is TGTGCCAGCAGTTTATATAGGGGGGGGGAGCAGTACTTC. The genes are TRBV28 and TRBJ2-7, with D perhaps TRBD2 (7 bases). The germline V and J ends were trimmed by 1 base and 7 bases, with 11 bases remaining between them. Germline loops: CDR1 MDHEN, CDR2 SYDVKM. This CDR3 has 13 residues.

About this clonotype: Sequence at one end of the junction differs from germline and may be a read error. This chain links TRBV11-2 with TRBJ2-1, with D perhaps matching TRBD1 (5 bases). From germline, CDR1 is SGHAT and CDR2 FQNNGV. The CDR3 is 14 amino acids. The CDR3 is CDSNLGVTHNEQFF. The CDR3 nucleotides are TGTGACAGCAACTTAGGGGTCACACACAATGAGCAGTTCTTC.

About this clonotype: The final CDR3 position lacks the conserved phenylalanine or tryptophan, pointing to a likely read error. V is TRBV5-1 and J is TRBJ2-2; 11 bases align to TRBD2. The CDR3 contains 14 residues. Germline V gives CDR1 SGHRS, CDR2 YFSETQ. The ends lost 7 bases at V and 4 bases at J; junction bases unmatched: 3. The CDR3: CASLGTSGTGELFL. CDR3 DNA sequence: TGCGCCAGCCTGGGGACTAGCGGCACCGGGGAGCTGTTTCTT.

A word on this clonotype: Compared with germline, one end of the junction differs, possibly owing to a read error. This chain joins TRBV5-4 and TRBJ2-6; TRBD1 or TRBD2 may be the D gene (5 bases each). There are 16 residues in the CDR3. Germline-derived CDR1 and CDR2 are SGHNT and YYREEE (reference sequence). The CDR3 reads CASSGTGRSGANVLTF. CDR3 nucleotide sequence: TGTGCCAGCAGTGGGACCGGGCGTTCTGGGGCCAATGTCCTGACTTTC.

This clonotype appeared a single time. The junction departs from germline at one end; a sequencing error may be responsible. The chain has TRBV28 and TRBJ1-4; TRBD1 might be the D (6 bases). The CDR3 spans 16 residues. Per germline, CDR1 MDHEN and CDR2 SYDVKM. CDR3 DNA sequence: TGTGTCAGCAGTTTATCGGGGGCCAGGCAAAATGAGAAACTGTTTTTT. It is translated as CVSSLSGARQNEKLFF.

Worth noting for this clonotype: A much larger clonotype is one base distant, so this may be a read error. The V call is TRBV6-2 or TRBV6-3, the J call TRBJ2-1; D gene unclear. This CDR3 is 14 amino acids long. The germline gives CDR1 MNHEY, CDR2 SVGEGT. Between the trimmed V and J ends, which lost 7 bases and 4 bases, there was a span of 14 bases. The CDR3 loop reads CASKSCGIYNEQFF. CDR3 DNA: TGTGCCAGCAAATCCTGCGGAATTTACAATGAGCAGTTCTTC.

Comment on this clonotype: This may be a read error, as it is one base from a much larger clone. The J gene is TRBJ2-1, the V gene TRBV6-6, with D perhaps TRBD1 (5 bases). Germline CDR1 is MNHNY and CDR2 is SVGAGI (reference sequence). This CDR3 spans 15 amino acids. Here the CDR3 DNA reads TGTGCCAGCAGTTCCGTGAGACAGCTCTCTAATGAGAAGTTCTTC. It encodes CASSSVRQLSNEKFF.

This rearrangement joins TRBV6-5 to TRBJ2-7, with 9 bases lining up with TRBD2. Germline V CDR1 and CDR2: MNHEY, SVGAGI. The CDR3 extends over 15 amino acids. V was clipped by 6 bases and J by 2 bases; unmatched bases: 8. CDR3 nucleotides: TGTGCCAGCAGGGTAGCGGGAGCGGCCCCCTACGAGCAGTACTTC. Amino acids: CASRVAGAAPYEQYF.

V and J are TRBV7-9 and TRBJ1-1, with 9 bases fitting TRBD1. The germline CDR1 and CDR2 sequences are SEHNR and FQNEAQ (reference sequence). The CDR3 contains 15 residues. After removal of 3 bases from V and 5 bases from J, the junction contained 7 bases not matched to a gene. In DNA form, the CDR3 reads TGTGCCAGCAGCTTTCCGGGACAGGGTAGAACTGAAGCTTTCTTT. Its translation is CASSFPGQGRTEAFF.